This T cell receptor beta chain stems from a study of monozygotic twins with inflammatory bowel disease. About this clonotype: What it recognizes is unknown.

TCRdb reprocessed the 5' RACE reads, with one entry per CDR3 protein and no DNA. The data show about 380,000 distinct CDR3 sequences, and the top ten clones hold 2.6%. General study points: A distinction between different T cell subtypes was not possible. Similarity of repertoires did not differ between concordant and discordant twins, possibly from limited power. Sharing of clonotypes with others was lower in IBD patients than in healthy twins, and this was especially so with disease activity. Patients got different immunosuppressive treatments, which may have made their repertoires more variable.

This CDR3 contains 12 residues. The V gene's germline CDR1 is MNHEY and CDR2 SVGAGI. The specimen sequenced was blood. The TCR originated in a human donor with ulcerative colitis or Crohn's disease, or a healthy co-twin of an affected twin (not recorded which). The V call is TRBV6-5, the J call TRBJ2-7; the TRBD1 assignment by TCRdb is unverifiable without DNA. The chain's CDR3 is CASSRTGNEQHF.